The rows below give T cell receptor beta chains drawn from one sample of a study of blood T cell repertoires in COVID-19. Clones were sequenced by immunoSEQ multiplex PCR, and TCRdb holds only the in-frame ones, with some missing. The sample lists 200,000 to 300,000 clones; roughly 88% were seen once. Material for sequencing was peripheral blood. All receptors come from a man aged 40-55 years with acute or convalescent COVID-19. Both conserved end residues are part of each CDR3. The order of the fields is CDR3 length, D gene, clone size, V gene, J gene, CDR3 DNA, CDR3 protein. The D gene is left open where the match is weak. A clone size is listed for some rows: how often the clone was seen (once, few, many), or a class if it is expanded.

17	TRBD2	NA	TRBV7-6	TRBJ2-3	TGTGCCAGCAGCCACGGGACGGGGGGTTCGGGCACAGATACGCAGTATTTT	CASSHGTGGSGTDTQYF
14	NA	NA	TRBV9	TRBJ2-5	TGTGCCAGCAGCCAGACAGGTTATCAAGAGACCCAGTACTTC	CASSQTGYQETQYF
14	TRBD1	NA	TRBV6-5	TRBJ2-5	TGTGCCAGCAGTTACTCGGGGACAGGGGAGACCCAGTACTTC	CASSYSGTGETQYF
15	TRBD2	NA	TRBV27	TRBJ2-1	TGTGCCAGCAGTTTATCGCCGGGAGGGCGCGGTGAGCAGTTCTTC	CASSLSPGGRGEQFF
15	NA	NA	TRBV7-8	TRBJ2-7	TGTGCCAGCAGCTTATCTACTTTCAAATCCTACGAGCAGTACTTC	CASSLSTFKSYEQYF
15	NA	NA	TRBV9	TRBJ1-5	TGTGCCAGCAGCGCGGAAGGGGTACGAGATCAGCCCCAGCATTTT	CASSAEGVRDQPQHF
15	NA	NA	TRBV5-5	TRBJ1-2	TGTGCCAGCAGCGCGGAGATTACATCTAACTATGGCTACACCTTC	CASSAEITSNYGYTF
16	TRBD2	few	TRBV20-1	TRBJ2-7	TGCAGTGCTAGTTTCCTGACTAGCGGCCCACACTACGAGCAGTACTTC	CSASFLTSGPHYEQYF
11	NA	NA	TRBV10-1	TRBJ2-1	TGCGCCAGCAGTTCGGGGGATGAGCAGTTCTTC	CASSSGDEQFF
18	TRBD2	NA	TRBV5-1	TRBJ2-7	TGCGCCAGCAGCTTGTCATGGACTAGCGGGCCCGACTCCTACGAGCAGTACTTC	CASSLSWTSGPDSYEQYF
14	TRBD1	NA	TRBV5-4	TRBJ2-7	TGTGCCAGCAGCTTGGCAGGGGGCGTCTACGAGCAGTACTTC	CASSLAGGVYEQYF
18	NA	NA	TRBV4-2	TRBJ2-7	TGTGCCAGCAGCCCCGACCGGGAGCTCCTACGTTTCAAATACGAGCAGTACTTC	CASSPDRELLRFKYEQYF
16	TRBD2	NA	TRBV7-9	TRBJ2-2	TGTGCCAGCAGCTCACTAGCGGGAGGGCCATTCGGGGAGCTGTTTTTT	CASSSLAGGPFGELFF
13	NA	once	TRBV19	TRBJ1-2	TGTGCCAGTAGTTTGGCGCAGGGATGGGGCTACACCTTC	CASSLAQGWGYTF
10	NA	NA	TRBV29-1	TRBJ1-1	TGCAGCGTACCGGGACTCGAAGCTTTCTTT	CSVPGLEAFF
13	NA	NA	TRBV6-5	TRBJ2-5	TGTGCCAGCAGTCGGGGATACCAAGAGACCCAGTACTTC	CASSRGYQETQYF
16	TRBD1	once	TRBV7-9	TRBJ1-3	TGTGCCAGCAGCTTGACAGGGGCTAGCTCTGGAAACACCATATATTTT	CASSLTGASSGNTIYF
11	NA	NA	TRBV20-1	TRBJ2-7	TGCAGTGCTAGTACAGTCTACGAGCAGTACTTC	CSASTVYEQYF
14	NA	NA	TRBV7-2	TRBJ1-5	TGTGCCAGCAGCTTAGGACAAGAAAATCAGCCCCAGCATTTT	CASSLGQENQPQHF
16	TRBD2	NA	TRBV5-4	TRBJ2-1	TGTGCCAGCAGCTCTACCGGGACTAGCGGGTTCTATGAGCAGTTCTTC	CASSSTGTSGFYEQFF
14	NA	NA	TRBV6-1	TRBJ1-2	TGTGCCAGCAGTGAACAGGCTGGTCCCTATGGCTACACCTTC	CASSEQAGPYGYTF
15	NA	few	TRBV2	TRBJ2-1	TGTGCCAGCAGTGACCCATGGACGAGCCGGGGTTCGCAGTTCTTC	CASSDPWTSRGSQFF
17	TRBD2	NA	TRBV6-2/TRBV6-3	TRBJ2-1	TGTGCCAGCAGTCCAACGTTAGCGGGAGGGCCGGCCAATGAGCAGTTCTTC	CASSPTLAGGPANEQFF
16	NA	NA	TRBV28	TRBJ2-5	TGTGCCAGCAGTCCTTTCGGACAGCCTACTCAAGAGACCCAGTACTTC	CASSPFGQPTQETQYF
14	NA	NA	TRBV5-1	TRBJ2-5	TGCGCCAGCATAAGGGAGGTGGGGGGAGAGACCCAGTACTTC	CASIREVGGETQYF
13	NA	once	TRBV18	TRBJ1-4	TGTGCCAGCTCACCACCCGTTAATGAAAAACTGTTTTTT	CASSPPVNEKLFF
16	TRBD2	NA	TRBV27	TRBJ2-1	TGTGCCAGCAGTTCCTTAGCGGGGGGCTCCTACAATGAGCAGTTCTTC	CASSSLAGGSYNEQFF
14	TRBD1	NA	TRBV10-3	TRBJ2-7	TGTGCCATCAGTGAAACAGGGGGGTCCTACGAGCAGTACTTC	CAISETGGSYEQYF
14	NA	NA	TRBV6-2/TRBV6-3	TRBJ2-7	TGTGCCAGCAGTTACTCGGGGGGGCGAAACGAGCAGTACTTC	CASSYSGGRNEQYF
18	TRBD2	NA	TRBV4-1	TRBJ2-1	TGCGCCAGCAGCCAAGATATGGCTAGCGGGGCATATAACAATGAGCAGTTCTTC	CASSQDMASGAYNNEQFF
14	NA	NA	TRBV27	TRBJ1-1	TGTGCCAGCAGTCGAGCGCGCCCTTACACTGAAGCTTTCTTT	CASSRARPYTEAFF
12	NA	NA	TRBV2	TRBJ2-1	TGTGCCAGCAGTGAGCGGTCTAGGCAGCAGTTCTTC	CASSERSRQQFF
13	NA	NA	TRBV18	TRBJ1-2	TGTGCCAGCTCACCGGGCCTGGACTATGGCTACACCTTC	CASSPGLDYGYTF
16	NA	NA	TRBV4-2	TRBJ2-1	TGTGCCAGCAGCGGACCTCAGGGGCCGGGATACAATGAGCAGTTCTTC	CASSGPQGPGYNEQFF
16	TRBD2	NA	TRBV4-2	TRBJ2-1	TGTGCCAGCAGCCAACAGCGGGAGGGCTTCGGAGGTGAGCAGTTCTTC	CASSQQREGFGGEQFF
12	NA	NA	TRBV7-2	TRBJ1-2	TGTGCCAGCAGCCCAGGGATCTATGGCTACACCTTC	CASSPGIYGYTF
11	NA	NA	TRBV28	TRBJ1-1	TGTGCCAGCAGCGCTGACAATGAAGCTTTCTTT	CASSADNEAFF
13	NA	NA	TRBV19	TRBJ1-4	TGTGCCAGTAGTATCTCGGAGGGGGAAAAACTGTTTTTT	CASSISEGEKLFF
13	TRBD1	NA	TRBV7-8	TRBJ1-5	TGTGCCAGCAGCCGGGACAGGGCTCAGCCCCAGCATTTT	CASSRDRAQPQHF
16	NA	few	TRBV7-2	TRBJ1-3	TGTGCCAGCAGCTTATCGGTAGTAGGAGGTGGAAACACCATATATTTT	CASSLSVVGGGNTIYF
17	NA	NA	TRBV5-8	TRBJ1-4	TGTGCCAGCAGCTTGGCAGTGGGGACTCCAACTAATGAAAAACTGTTTTTT	CASSLAVGTPTNEKLFF
14	NA	NA	TRBV29-1	TRBJ1-1	TGCAGCGTTGTAACCGGGACATCGAACACTGAAGCTTTCTTT	CSVVTGTSNTEAFF
16	NA	NA	TRBV5-8	TRBJ1-4	TGTGCCAGCAGCCGTGTAGGGGCCAGCGGGACTGAAAAACTGTTTTTT	CASSRVGASGTEKLFF
14	NA	NA	TRBV4-1	TRBJ2-1	TGCGCCAGCAGCCAGAGGCCTCGGGATAATGAGCAGTTCTTC	CASSQRPRDNEQFF
14	TRBD1	NA	TRBV6-5	TRBJ2-1	TGTGCCAGCAGTCCCGGGACAGGCAGCTATGAGCAGTTCTTC	CASSPGTGSYEQFF
12	NA	few	TRBV20-1	TRBJ1-2	TGCAGTGCTAGTATGGGGGCGAATGGCTACACCTTC	CSASMGANGYTF
15	TRBD1	NA	TRBV27	TRBJ1-5	TGTGCCAGCAGTCCGGACAGGGGTCAAGGTCAGCCCCAGCATTTT	CASSPDRGQGQPQHF
16	TRBD2	NA	TRBV7-2	TRBJ2-5	TGTGCCAGCAGCTTCGTGAGGCCTAGCGGGGGGGGGACCCAGTACTTC	CASSFVRPSGGGTQYF
16	NA	few	TRBV11-3	TRBJ2-1	TGTGCCAGCAGCTTAGACGGCTCAACCCGACTCGGGGAGCAGTTCTTC	CASSLDGSTRLGEQFF
14	NA	NA	TRBV15	TRBJ1-4	TGTGCCACCAGCAGAGAGACAGTACTTGAAAAACTGTTTTTT	CATSRETVLEKLFF
15	TRBD1	NA	TRBV23-1	TRBJ1-4	TGCGCCAGCAGTCAATCCACAGGGGCTATTGAAAAACTGTTTTTT	CASSQSTGAIEKLFF
17	TRBD2	NA	TRBV7-2	TRBJ2-5	TGTGCCAGCAGCTTAGGCCCCGGGAGGATGGAGGAGGAGACCCAGTACTTC	CASSLGPGRMEEETQYF
14	TRBD1	NA	TRBV5-1	TRBJ1-2	TGCGCCAGCAGCATCGGGACAGCCCAGTATGGCTACACCTTC	CASSIGTAQYGYTF
18	NA	many	TRBV7-2	TRBJ1-1	TGTGCCAGCAGCTTGGGTACAGGGTGGGCACCCTCGAACACTGAAGCTTTCTTT	CASSLGTGWAPSNTEAFF
14	NA	NA	TRBV7-8	TRBJ2-2	TGTGCCAGCAGCTCCGGGGTTAACACCGGGGAGCTGTTTTTT	CASSSGVNTGELFF
14	TRBD2	NA	TRBV10-3	TRBJ2-2	TGTGCCGTAGGGATGACTAGCAGCACCGGGGAGCTGTTTTTT	CAVGMTSSTGELFF
17	NA	NA	TRBV21-1	TRBJ2-3	TGTGCCAGCAGCAAAGTGGGGGACAGGGGTATCGCAGATACGCAGTATTTT	CASSKVGDRGIADTQYF
15	TRBD1	once	TRBV10-3	TRBJ1-2	TGTGCCATCAACCTAGACAGGGAATCGTTTTGTGGCTACACCTTC	CAINLDRESFCGYTF
15	NA	NA	TRBV18	TRBJ2-2	TGTGCCAGCTCACTTGGACTACCGAACACCGGGGAGCTGTTTTTT	CASSLGLPNTGELFF